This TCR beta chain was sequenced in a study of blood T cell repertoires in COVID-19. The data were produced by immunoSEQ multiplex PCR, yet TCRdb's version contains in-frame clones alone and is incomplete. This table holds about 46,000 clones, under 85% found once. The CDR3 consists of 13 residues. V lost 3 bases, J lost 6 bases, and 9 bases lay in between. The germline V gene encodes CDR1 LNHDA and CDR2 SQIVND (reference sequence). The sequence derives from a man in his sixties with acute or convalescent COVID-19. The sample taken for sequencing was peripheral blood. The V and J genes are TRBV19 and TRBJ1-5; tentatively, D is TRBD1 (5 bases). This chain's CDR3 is CASSIRVFQPQHF. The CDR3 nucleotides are TGTGCCAGTAGTATCAGGGTGTTTCAGCCCCAGCATTTT.